This TCR beta chain was observed in a study of vaccination effects on CD4 cells after COVID-19. Findings of the study overall: Just 1 of 255 vaccine-induced clones in healthy recipients was cross-reactive. Late post-vaccination samples showed marked contraction of infection- and vaccine-induced clones.

The germline gives CDR1 KGHSH, CDR2 LQKENI. The CDR3 spans 12 residues. The germline V and J ends were trimmed by 2 bases and 8 bases, with 9 bases remaining between them. Some clones are missing from TCRdb's copy, which holds only in-frame ones; the method was immunoSEQ multiplex PCR. The repertoire consists of 55,000 to 80,000 clones, with approximately 70% occurring once and the leading ten covering 4%. About this clone itself: Its antigen is undetermined.

Using viral peptide pools, the ViraFEST assay grew out antigen-specific CD4+ T cells prior to sequencing. Investigators separated out CD4+ T cells once 10 days of culture had passed. The healthy vaccine recipients, who had no prior SARS-CoV-2 infection, showed negative nucleocapsid antibodies. Each culture well received over 1.5 million PBMC. These cells were then cultured in IMDM with around 9.6 IU/ml IL-2 and 8.5 to 10 ug/ml peptides. The authors exchanged half the medium for IL-2 medium on days 3 and 7. The sequencing here drew on CD4+ T cells from PBMCs cultured with HCoV-OC43 spike peptides, taken before COVID-19 vaccination. Described subset: HCoV-OC43 spike overlapping peptide pool stimulation. The TCR comes from a human donor who received a COVID-19 vaccine. The chain uses TRBV18 and TRBJ1-1; D is unclear. The CDR3 protein is CASSPSGKEAFF. The CDR3 region has the DNA TGTGCCAGCTCACCAAGTGGGAAAGAAGCTTTCTTT.